The 15 T cell receptor beta chains listed next were all sequenced from one sample in a study of blood T cell repertoires in COVID-19 (TCRdb year 2020). Libraries were constructed by the immunoSEQ multiplex PCR assay. This is the immuneACCESS table as TCRdb keeps it, with only in-frame sequences that have V and J called. A part of the clones is gone; compared with another copy, unresolved V genes explain less than half, and the rest is unexplained. The sample table lists about 400,000 clones, over 75% of them with a count of one. About 1.9% of the sample is held by the ten biggest clonotypes. Sequencing was carried out using PBMCs or T cells enriched from blood (not recorded which). All receptors derive from a man between 40 and 49 years old in a cohort exposed to, infected with or recovered from COVID-19 (not recorded which).

This clone has just one count. The rearrangement links TRBV5-4 to TRBJ2-1, with 7 bases fitting TRBD1. Germline CDR1 reads SGHNT; CDR2 reads YYREEE (reference sequence). The length of the CDR3 is 16 residues. The trim removed 4 bases at V and 4 bases at J, leaving 11 bases unmatched. The CDR3 DNA reads as TGTGCCAGCAGCGTTGGAGGACAGGTTATATACAATGAGCAGTTCTTC. Protein: CASSVGGQVIYNEQFF.

The V call is TRBV7-9, the J call TRBJ2-3; TRBD2 aligns across 7 bases. The V gene end was trimmed by 4 bases and the J gene end by 0 bases; junction bases not matched to a gene: 7. The CDR3 loop spans 16 amino acids. Germline V gene sequence: CDR1 SEHNR, CDR2 FQNEAQ (reference sequence). The CDR3 is CASSSTGTTSTDTQYF. CDR3 DNA: TGTGCCAGCAGCTCTACCGGGACTACTAGCACAGATACGCAGTATTTT.

The chain employs TRBV24-1 and TRBJ2-7; 7 positions agree with TRBD1. The ends lost 2 bases at V and 2 bases at J; junction bases unmatched: 5. CDR1 KGHDR and CDR2 SFDVKD come from the germline V gene. This CDR3 is built from 15 residues. Here the CDR3 reads CATSDSGTATYEQYF. The DNA of the CDR3 is TGTGCCACCAGTGATTCTGGGACAGCCACCTACGAGCAGTACTTC.

The CDR3 is CASSPNRDSEQYF. Here the CDR3 DNA reads TGTGCCAGCTCACCGAACAGGGATAGCGAGCAGTACTTC. The chain employs TRBV18 and TRBJ2-7, with a weak D call TRBD1 (6 bases). Germline CDR1 and CDR2: KGHSH and LQKENI. V was shortened by 3 bases and J by 6 bases, with 12 bases between the two germline ends. The CDR3 is 13 amino acids.

V and J are TRBV7-3 and TRBJ2-2; D is possibly TRBD1 (5 bases). Germline lookup yields CDR1 SGHTA and CDR2 FQGTGA. Between the trimmed V and J ends, which lost 2 bases and 7 bases, there was a span of 11 bases. CDR3 length: 14 amino acids. The CDR3 here is CASSLGAADGELFF. CDR3 coding DNA: TGTGCCAGCAGCTTAGGGGCCGCCGACGGGGAGCTGTTTTTT.

The chain links TRBV11-2 to TRBJ1-2; D perhaps matches TRBD1 (6 bases). The V gene lost 1 base and the J gene lost 2 bases, with 20 bases spanning the gap. The CDR3 length is 18 residues. Germline V gene sequence: CDR1 SGHAT, CDR2 FQNNGV. CDR3 sequence (DNA): TGTGCCAGCAGCTTAGTCCGAAATACAGGGAAACAGAACTATGGCTACACCTTC. This translates into CASSLVRNTGKQNYGYTF.

J is TRBJ2-5 and V is TRBV5-4, with TRBD1 matching 9 bases. The CDR3 has 15 residues. J was trimmed by 0 bases and V by 4 bases; bases with no gene match: 4. Germline V gene data show CDR1 as SGHNT and CDR2 as YYREEE (reference sequence). The CDR3 DNA sequence: TGTGCCAGCAGCGAGACAGGGGGGCACCAAGAGACCCAGTACTTC. As protein: CASSETGGHQETQYF.

The genes are TRBV27 and TRBJ2-7, with 7 positions matching TRBD1. J was trimmed by 2 bases and V by 6 bases; bases with no gene match: 7. From germline, CDR1 is MNHEY and CDR2 SMNVEV (reference sequence). The CDR3 loop spans 14 amino acids. This CDR3 reads CASRQTGRPYEQYF. Here the CDR3 DNA reads TGTGCCAGCAGACAGACAGGGCGGCCCTACGAGCAGTACTTC.

The table lists this clone with a count of one. The chain uses TRBV24-1 and TRBJ1-2; D remains ambiguous. CDR1 KGHDR and CDR2 SFDVKD come from the germline V gene. The CDR3 totals 14 residues. V was pared by 10 bases and J by 7 bases, with 21 bases between. This CDR3 is CATTFNRSSCGYTF. The CDR3 coding sequence is TGTGCCACTACCTTTAACCGGAGTTCCTGTGGCTACACCTTC.

This rearrangement joins TRBV7-2 to TRBJ2-3; weak D call: TRBD2 (6 bases). The CDR3 spans 16 residues. Germline loops: CDR1 SGHTA, CDR2 FQGNSA. Trimming removed 3 bases at V and 7 bases at J, with 20 bases between. For the CDR3, the DNA is TGTGCCAGCAGCTTGACCGGGACTCACAACGCAAATACGCAGTATTTT. Translation gives CASSLTGTHNANTQYF.

The rearrangement uses TRBV30 and TRBJ1-1, with D perhaps TRBD1 (5 bases). The germline V gene encodes CDR1 GTSNPN and CDR2 SVGIG (reference sequence). The V and J ends lost 0 bases and 2 bases respectively, with 16 bases between them. The CDR3 is made up of 16 amino acids. The CDR3, as DNA: TGTGCCTGGAGTGTACAGGCGAGGTTCACTAACACTGAAGCTTTCTTT. The encoded protein is CAWSVQARFTNTEAFF. The full variable domain, its missing parts supplied by reference TRBV30 and TRBJ1-1, is SQTIHQWPATLVQPVGSPLSLECTVEGTSNPNLYWYRQAAGRGLQLLFYSVGIGQISSEVPQNLSASRPQDRQFILSSKKLLLSDSGFYLCAWSVQARFTNTEAFFGQGTRLTVV.

The chain combines TRBV14 with TRBJ2-3, with 11 bases fitting TRBD2. The V and J ends lost 4 bases and 4 bases, in that order; junction bases with no gene match: 7. Germline V CDR1 and CDR2: SGHDN, FVKESK. The length of the CDR3 is 16 residues. The CDR3 DNA reads as TGTGCCAGCAGCCTCCCGACTAGCGGGATAGCAGATACGCAGTATTTT. Translated: CASSLPTSGIADTQYF.

The chain combines TRBV6-6 with TRBJ2-3, with 7 bases that match TRBD1. Losses at the gene ends were 7 bases for V and 5 bases for J; bases not matched to a gene: 6. This CDR3 region has 13 residues. Germline loops: CDR1 MNHNY, CDR2 SVGAGI (reference sequence). CDR3 bases: TGTGCCAGCACCCTACGACAGGGAGATACGCAGTATTTT. It encodes CASTLRQGDTQYF.

This clone was recorded once. The chain links TRBV24-1 to TRBJ2-1; TRBD2 is a possible D gene (8 bases). The CDR3 has 18 amino acids. Germline V lookup: CDR1 KGHDR, CDR2 SFDVKD. Between the trimmed V and J ends, which lost 5 bases and 3 bases, there was a span of 22 bases. The CDR3 region is CATSGTGGREGHYNEQFF. In nucleotides, the CDR3 is TGTGCCACCAGTGGGACAGGCGGCCGGGAGGGCCACTACAATGAGCAGTTCTTC.

The chain couples TRBV7-6 to TRBJ2-2; 7 positions match TRBD1. Losses at the gene ends were 2 bases for V and 2 bases for J; bases not matched to a gene: 5. This CDR3 region has 16 residues. Per germline, CDR1 SGHVS and CDR2 FNYEAQ. CDR3: CASSLRQGLNTGELFF. The CDR3 DNA sequence: TGTGCCAGCAGCTTACGACAGGGTTTAAACACCGGGGAGCTGTTTTTT.